The 3 T cell receptor beta chains in this list originate from one sample, sequenced in a study of cytomegalovirus exposure and HLA in healthy donors listed by TCRdb under 2017. The library was made by the immunoSEQ multiplex PCR assay. For the multiplex PCR, a mixture combining 60 forward primers for TCR Vbeta segments and 13 reverse primers for TCR Jbeta segments was used. TCRdb retrieved this table from immuneACCESS and kept in-frame rearrangements only. Not all clones are present; in checked studies, unresolved V genes account for under half, and no reason is known for the remainder. The sample's records list some 130,000 clones. 1.5% to 2% of the sample rests with the top ten. Sequenced material: PBMCs. The receptors come from a woman aged 40 to 50 in good health and CMV-seropositive.

The chain has TRBV5-5 and TRBJ2-7; maybe TRBD1 (6 bases). Germline V gives CDR1 SGHKS, CDR2 YYEKEE (reference sequence). V was cut by 0 bases and J by 1 base, with 11 bases left in between. The CDR3 has 15 residues. CDR3 protein: CASSLAPQGSYEQYF. CDR3 in DNA: TGTGCCAGCAGCTTGGCCCCACAGGGATCCTACGAGCAGTACTTC.

V usage is TRBV9 and J usage is TRBJ2-2; D might be TRBD2 (6 bases). The CDR3 is made up of 20 amino acids. Trimming removed 3 bases at V and 2 bases at J, with 26 bases between. Germline V gene lookup returns CDR1 SGDLS and CDR2 YYNGEE. In nucleotides, the CDR3 is TGTGCCAGCAGCGACCCGGACGGTAGCTTAACGGGAGTCAACACCGGGGAGCTGTTTTTT. Protein: CASSDPDGSLTGVNTGELFF.

The gene calls are TRBV19 and TRBJ2-4; 9 bases fit TRBD1. V was clipped by 7 bases and J by 0 bases; unmatched bases: 22. Per germline, CDR1 LNHDA and CDR2 SQIVND (reference sequence). The CDR3 length is 21 residues. The DNA for the CDR3 is TGTGCCAGTACCCCTTCCCGCGGGACAGGGAAGGGTGGAGAAGCCAAAAACATTCAGTACTTC. Its protein is CASTPSRGTGKGGEAKNIQYF.